This T cell receptor (beta chain) comes out of a study of T cell responses to AZD1222 COVID-19 vaccine. Overall study findings and caveats: The donor group comprised mostly white British people and more females; the analysis possibly underestimated clonal diversity. Targets within unmutated variant regions were reportedly found for nearly half of spike-specific TCRs.

CDR3 length: 15 amino acids. The germline V gene has CDR1 SEHNR and CDR2 FQNEAQ (reference sequence). The V end was cut by 2 bases, the J end by 2 bases, with 12 bases between. Turning to this clone: What it binds is not known.

Using immunoSEQ multiplex PCR, the repertoire was profiled, and TCRdb retains in-frame clones only, with some absent. The sample records about 94,000 clones, roughly 90% being singletons. The receptor was isolated from an adult who received the AZD1222 COVID-19 vaccine. The rearrangement links TRBV7-9 to TRBJ2-5; D tentatively fits TRBD1 or TRBD2 (5 bases each). Sequenced material: peripheral blood, taken 28 days after the second AZD1222 dose. The DNA for the CDR3 is TGTGCCAGCAGCTTATCGGGGCGACGGCAAGAGACCCAGTACTTC. Translation: CASSLSGRRQETQYF.